This TCR beta chain was captured in a study of T cells after yellow fever vaccination. Turning to the study itself: Fractions of limited cellularity were prepared by means of SMART-Seq v4 Ultra Low Input.

This clonotype turned up a few times. What it binds is not known. In TCRdb, the 5' RACE reads were re-called with MiXCR into one record per CDR3 protein. The top ten hold just under 15% of the sample, which has some 600,000 distinct CDR3 sequences, over 9% seen once. The CDR3 length is 15 residues. CDR1 is LGHDT, CDR2 YNNKEL, per germline (reference sequence). Trimming pared 1 base from V and 2 bases from J, leaving 12 bases between. Study results and limitations: Abundant bulk-derived clonotypes could contaminate FACS-sorted repertoires. Clonotypes appearing in both CD4 and CD8 compartments existed, and their share was small. The secondary T-cell response peaked on day 5, not day 15, but was weaker.

This chain links TRBV3-1 with TRBJ2-7; D unresolved. The TCR comes from a man aged 25 to 40 who received the YFV17D yellow fever vaccine. Sequencing was performed on PBMCs, taken on the day of the yellow fever booster vaccination. CDR3 region: CASSQGLIGPYEQYF. The CDR3 region has the DNA TGTGCCAGCAGCCAAGGATTAATAGGGCCCTACGAGCAGTACTTC.